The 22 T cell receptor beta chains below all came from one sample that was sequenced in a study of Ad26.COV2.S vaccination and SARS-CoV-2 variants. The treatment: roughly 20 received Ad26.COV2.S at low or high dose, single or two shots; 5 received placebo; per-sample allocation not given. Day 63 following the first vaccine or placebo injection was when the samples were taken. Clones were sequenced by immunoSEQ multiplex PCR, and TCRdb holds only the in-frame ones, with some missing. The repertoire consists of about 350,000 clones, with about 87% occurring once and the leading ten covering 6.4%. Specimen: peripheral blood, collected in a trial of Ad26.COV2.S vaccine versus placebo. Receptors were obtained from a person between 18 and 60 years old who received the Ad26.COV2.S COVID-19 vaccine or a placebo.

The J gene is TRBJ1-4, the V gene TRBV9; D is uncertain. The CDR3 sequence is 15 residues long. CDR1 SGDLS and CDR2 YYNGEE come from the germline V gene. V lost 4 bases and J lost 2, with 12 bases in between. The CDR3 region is CASSIFGETNEKLFF. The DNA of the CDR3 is TGTGCCAGCAGCATATTTGGGGAGACTAATGAAAAACTGTTTTTT.

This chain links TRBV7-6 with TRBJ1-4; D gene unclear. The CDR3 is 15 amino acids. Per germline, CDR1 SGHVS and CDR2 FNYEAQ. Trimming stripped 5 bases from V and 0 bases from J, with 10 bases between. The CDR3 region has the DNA TGTGCCAGCAGCAGCCTCAGTGCAACTAATGAAAAACTGTTTTTT. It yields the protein CASSSLSATNEKLFF.

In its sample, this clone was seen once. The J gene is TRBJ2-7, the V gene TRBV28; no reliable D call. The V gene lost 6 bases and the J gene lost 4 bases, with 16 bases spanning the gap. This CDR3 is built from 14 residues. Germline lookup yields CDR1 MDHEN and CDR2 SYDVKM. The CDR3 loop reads CASRPQGLSYEQYF. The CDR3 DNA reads TGTGCCAGCAGGCCCCAAGGGTTATCTTACGAGCAGTACTTC.

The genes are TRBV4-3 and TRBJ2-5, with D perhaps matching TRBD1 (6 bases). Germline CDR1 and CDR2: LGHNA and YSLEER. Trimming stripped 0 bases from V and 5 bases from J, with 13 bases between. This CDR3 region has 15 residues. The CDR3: CASSQEVQGLETQYF. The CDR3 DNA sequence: TGCGCCAGCAGCCAAGAAGTCCAGGGGCTGGAGACCCAGTACTTC.

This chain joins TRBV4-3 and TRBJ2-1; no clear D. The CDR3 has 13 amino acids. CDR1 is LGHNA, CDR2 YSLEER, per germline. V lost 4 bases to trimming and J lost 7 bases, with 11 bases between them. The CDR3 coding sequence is TGCGCCAGCAGCCCCTTGAATAGGAATGAGCAGTTCTTC. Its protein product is CASSPLNRNEQFF.

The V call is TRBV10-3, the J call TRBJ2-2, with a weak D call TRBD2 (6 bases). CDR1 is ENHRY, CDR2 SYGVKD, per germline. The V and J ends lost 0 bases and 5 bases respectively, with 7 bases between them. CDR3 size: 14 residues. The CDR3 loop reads CAISESGGTGELFF. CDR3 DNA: TGTGCCATCAGTGAGTCGGGAGGTACCGGGGAGCTGTTTTTT.

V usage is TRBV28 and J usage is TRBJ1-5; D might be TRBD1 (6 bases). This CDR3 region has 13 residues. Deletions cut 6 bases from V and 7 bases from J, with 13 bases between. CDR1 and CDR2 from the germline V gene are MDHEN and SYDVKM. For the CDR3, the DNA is TGTGCCAGCAGGGTACAGGGTTACCAGCCCCAGCATTTT. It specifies CASRVQGYQPQHF.

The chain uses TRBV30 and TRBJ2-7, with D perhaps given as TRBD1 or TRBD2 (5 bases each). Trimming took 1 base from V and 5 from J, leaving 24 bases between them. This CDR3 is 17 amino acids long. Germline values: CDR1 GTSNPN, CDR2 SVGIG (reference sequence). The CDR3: CAWSAPPPQGRMDEQYF. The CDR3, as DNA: TGTGCCTGGAGTGCCCCACCACCGCAGGGACGAATGGACGAGCAGTACTTC.

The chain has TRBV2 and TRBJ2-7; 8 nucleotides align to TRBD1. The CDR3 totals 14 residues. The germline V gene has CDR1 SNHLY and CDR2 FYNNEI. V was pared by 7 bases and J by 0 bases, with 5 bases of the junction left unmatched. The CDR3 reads CASKAGGLSYEQYF. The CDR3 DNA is TGTGCCAGCAAAGCAGGGGGCCTCTCCTACGAGCAGTACTTC.

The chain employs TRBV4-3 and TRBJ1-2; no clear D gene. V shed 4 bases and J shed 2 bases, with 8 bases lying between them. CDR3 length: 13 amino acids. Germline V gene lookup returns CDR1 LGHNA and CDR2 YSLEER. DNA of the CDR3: TGCGCCAGCAGCCCCTCGGAGAACTATGGCTACACCTTC. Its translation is CASSPSENYGYTF.

The CDR3 protein is CASSLVSGSRSGELFF. CDR3 sequence (DNA): TGTGCCAGCAGCTTAGTAAGCGGGAGTCGGAGCGGGGAGCTGTTTTTT. The V call is TRBV11-3, the J call TRBJ2-2; TRBD2 matches at 8 bases. This CDR3 has 16 residues. CDR1 and CDR2 from the germline V gene are SGHNT and YENEEA. V was clipped by 1 base and J by 7 bases; unmatched bases: 8.

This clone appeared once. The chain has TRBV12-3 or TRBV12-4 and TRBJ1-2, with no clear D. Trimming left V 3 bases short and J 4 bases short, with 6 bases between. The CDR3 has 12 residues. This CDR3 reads CASSLESYGYTF. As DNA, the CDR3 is TGTGCCAGCAGTTTGGAAAGCTATGGCTACACCTTC.

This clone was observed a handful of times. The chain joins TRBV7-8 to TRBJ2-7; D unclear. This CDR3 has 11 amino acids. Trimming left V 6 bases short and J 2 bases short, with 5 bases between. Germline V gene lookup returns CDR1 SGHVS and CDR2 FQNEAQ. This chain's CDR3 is CASSAAYEQYF. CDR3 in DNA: TGTGCCAGCAGTGCAGCCTACGAGCAGTACTTC.

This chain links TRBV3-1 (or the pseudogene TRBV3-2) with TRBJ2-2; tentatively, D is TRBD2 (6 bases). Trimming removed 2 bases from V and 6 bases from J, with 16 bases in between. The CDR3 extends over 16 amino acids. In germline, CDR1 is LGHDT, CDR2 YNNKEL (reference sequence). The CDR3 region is CASSQPPGTGAGELFF. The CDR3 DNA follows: TGTGCCAGCAGCCAACCACCCGGGACGGGGGCCGGGGAGCTGTTTTTT.

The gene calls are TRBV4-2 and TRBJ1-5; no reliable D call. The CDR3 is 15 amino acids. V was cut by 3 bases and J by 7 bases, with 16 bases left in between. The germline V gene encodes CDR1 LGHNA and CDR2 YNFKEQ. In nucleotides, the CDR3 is TGTGCCAGCAGCCAGGCCCTTGCGACGGCCCAGCCCCAGCATTTT. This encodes CASSQALATAQPQHF.

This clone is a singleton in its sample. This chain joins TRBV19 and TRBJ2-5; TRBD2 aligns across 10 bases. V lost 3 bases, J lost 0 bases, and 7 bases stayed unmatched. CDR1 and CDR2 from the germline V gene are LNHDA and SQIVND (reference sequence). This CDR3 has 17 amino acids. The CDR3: CASSIALAGAHQETQYF. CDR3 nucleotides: TGTGCCAGTAGTATCGCTCTAGCGGGGGCCCACCAAGAGACCCAGTACTTC. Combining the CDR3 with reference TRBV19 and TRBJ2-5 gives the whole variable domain DGGITQSPKYLFRKEGQNVTLSCEQNLNHDAMYWYRQDPGQGLRLIYYSQIVNDFQKGDIAEGYSVSREKKESFPLTVTSAQKNPTAFYLCASSIALAGAHQETQYFGPGTRLLVL.

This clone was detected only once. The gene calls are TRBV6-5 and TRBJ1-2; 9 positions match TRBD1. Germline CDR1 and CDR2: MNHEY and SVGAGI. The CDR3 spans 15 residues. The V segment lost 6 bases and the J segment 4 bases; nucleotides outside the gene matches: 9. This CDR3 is CASRTGGPGGYGYTF. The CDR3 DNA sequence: TGTGCCAGCAGAACAGGGGGCCCGGGGGGCTATGGCTACACCTTC.

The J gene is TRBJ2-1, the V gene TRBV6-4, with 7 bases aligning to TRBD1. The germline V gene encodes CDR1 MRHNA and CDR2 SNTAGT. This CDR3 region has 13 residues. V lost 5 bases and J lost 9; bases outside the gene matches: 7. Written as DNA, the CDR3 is TGTGCCAGCAGTCCCCTCCAGGGGGTTGAGCAGTTCTTC. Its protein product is CASSPLQGVEQFF.

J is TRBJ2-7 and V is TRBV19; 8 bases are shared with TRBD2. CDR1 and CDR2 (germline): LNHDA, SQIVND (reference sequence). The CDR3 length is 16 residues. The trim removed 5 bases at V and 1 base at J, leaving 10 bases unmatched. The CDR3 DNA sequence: TGTGCCAGTAGTGCCTGGGGACGGGAGGGGTCCTACGAGCAGTACTTC. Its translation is CASSAWGREGSYEQYF.

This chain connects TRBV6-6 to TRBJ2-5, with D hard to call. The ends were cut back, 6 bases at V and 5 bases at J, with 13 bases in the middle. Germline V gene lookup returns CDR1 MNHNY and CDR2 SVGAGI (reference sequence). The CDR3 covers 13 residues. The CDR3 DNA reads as TGTGCCAGCAGCCCGCAACGTTGGGAGACCCAGTACTTC. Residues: CASSPQRWETQYF.

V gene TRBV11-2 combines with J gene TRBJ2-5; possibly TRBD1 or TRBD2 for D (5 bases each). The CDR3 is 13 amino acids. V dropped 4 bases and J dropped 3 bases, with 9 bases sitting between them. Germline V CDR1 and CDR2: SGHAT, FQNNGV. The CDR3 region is CASSSGQEETQYF. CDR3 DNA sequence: TGTGCCAGCAGCTCGGGGCAAGAAGAGACCCAGTACTTC.

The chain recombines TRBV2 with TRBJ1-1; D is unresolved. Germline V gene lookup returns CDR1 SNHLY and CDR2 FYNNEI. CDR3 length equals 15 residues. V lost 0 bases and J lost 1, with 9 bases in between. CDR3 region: CASSEALPGNTEAFF. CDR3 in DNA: TGTGCCAGCAGTGAAGCCCTCCCAGGGAACACTGAAGCTTTCTTT.